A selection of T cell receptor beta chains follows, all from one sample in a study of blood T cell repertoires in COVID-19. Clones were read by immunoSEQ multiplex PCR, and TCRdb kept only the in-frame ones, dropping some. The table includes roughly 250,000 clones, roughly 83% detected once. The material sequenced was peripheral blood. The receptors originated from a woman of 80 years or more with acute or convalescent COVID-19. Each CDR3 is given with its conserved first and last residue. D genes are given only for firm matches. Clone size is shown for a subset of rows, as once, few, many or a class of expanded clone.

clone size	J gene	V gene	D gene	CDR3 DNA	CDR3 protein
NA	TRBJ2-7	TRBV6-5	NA	TGTGCCAGCAGGAGGGGGACAAACTACGAGCAGTACTTC	CASRRGTNYEQYF
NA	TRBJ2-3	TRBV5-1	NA	TGCGCCAGCAGCTTGGCCGGATCCTCGCCAGGTACGCAGTATTTT	CASSLAGSSPGTQYF
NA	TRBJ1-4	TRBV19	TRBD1	TGTGCCAGTAGTAACGACAGGGTTGCAACTAATGAAAAACTGTTTTTT	CASSNDRVATNEKLFF
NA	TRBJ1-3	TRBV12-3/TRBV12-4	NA	TGTGCCAGCACCGCGGACAGAGTCGACACCATATATTTT	CASTADRVDTIYF
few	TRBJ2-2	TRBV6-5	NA	TGTGCCAGCAGTCTCCCGGGCACCGGGGAGCTGTTTTTT	CASSLPGTGELFF
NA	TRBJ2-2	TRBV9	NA	TGTGCCAGCAGCGCCCCAGGGGTCCGGGAGCTGTTTTTT	CASSAPGVRELFF
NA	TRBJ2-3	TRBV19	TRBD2	TGTGCCAGTAGTATAGGTTCCAGCGGGGGGACAGATACGCAGTATTTT	CASSIGSSGGTDTQYF
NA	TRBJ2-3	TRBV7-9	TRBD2	TGTGCCAGCAGCTCTGTCGGGGGTCTAGCGGGCTTCACAGATACGCAGTATTTT	CASSSVGGLAGFTDTQYF
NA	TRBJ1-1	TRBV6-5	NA	TGTGCCAGCAGTTACTCAGGACACAACACTGAAGCTTTCTTT	CASSYSGHNTEAFF
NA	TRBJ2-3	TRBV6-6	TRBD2	TGTGCCAGCAGTTACTTTGCGGGGGGCCCCACAGATACGCAGTATTTT	CASSYFAGGPTDTQYF
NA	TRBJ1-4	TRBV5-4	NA	TGTGCCAGCAGCCCCGACGGGGCAACTAATGAAAAACTGTTTTTT	CASSPDGATNEKLFF
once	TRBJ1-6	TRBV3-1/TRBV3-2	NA	TGTGCCAGCAGCCCTCGACAGTGGGGATCACCCCTCCACTTT	CASSPRQWGSPLHF
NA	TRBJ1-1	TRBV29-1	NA	TGCAGCGTTGAAGTTGGGGGCTTCACTGAAGCTTTCTTT	CSVEVGGFTEAFF
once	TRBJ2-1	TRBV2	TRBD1	TGTGCCAGCAGCCCCCGGGACAGGGGATCGAAGGTCGGCAATGAGCAGTTCTTC	CASSPRDRGSKVGNEQFF
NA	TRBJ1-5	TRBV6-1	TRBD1	TGTGCCAGCAGTGATAAAACAGGGGGCATTCAGCCCCAGCATTTT	CASSDKTGGIQPQHF
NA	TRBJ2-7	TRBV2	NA	TGTGCCAGCAGTGAAGATATCTACGAGCAGTACTTC	CASSEDIYEQYF
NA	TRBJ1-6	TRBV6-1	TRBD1	TGTGCCAGCACTGAGACAGGGTGGATTTATGGCTCCTATAATTCACCCCTCCACTTT	CASTETGWIYGSYNSPLHF
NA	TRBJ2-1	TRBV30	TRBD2	TGTGCCTGGACCACCAGCGGGGGTTCCAATGAGCAGTTCTTC	CAWTTSGGSNEQFF
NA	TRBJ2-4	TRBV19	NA	TGTGCCAGTAGTATAGGGGGGCAGCTAGCCAAAAACATTCAGTACTTC	CASSIGGQLAKNIQYF
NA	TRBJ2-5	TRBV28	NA	TGTGCCAGCAGCCCCCCTCGAAATAATGCAGGAGGAGGCCAGTACTTC	CASSPPRNNAGGGQYF
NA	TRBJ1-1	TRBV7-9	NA	TGTGCCAGCAGCTTGGGGGGGCAGGGTACTGAAGCTTTCTTT	CASSLGGQGTEAFF
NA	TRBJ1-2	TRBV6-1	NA	TGTGCCAGCAGTGAATTCGCCGGAGGTGGCTACACCTTC	CASSEFAGGGYTF
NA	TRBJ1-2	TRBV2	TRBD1	TGTGCCAGCAGCGGACCCGGGACAGGGCGGCACTATGGCTACACCTTC	CASSGPGTGRHYGYTF
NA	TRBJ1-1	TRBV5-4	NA	TGTGCCAGCAGCTTGAGGCCAGTCGGAACGGGGACTGAAGCTTTCTTT	CASSLRPVGTGTEAFF
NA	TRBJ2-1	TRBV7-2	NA	TGTGCCAGCAGCTCTACCAGGGGAGCTGAGCAGTTCTTC	CASSSTRGAEQFF
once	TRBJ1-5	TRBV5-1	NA	TGCGCCAGCAGCTTACAGGGACCCAATCAGCCCCAGCATTTT	CASSLQGPNQPQHF
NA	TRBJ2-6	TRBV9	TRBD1	TGTGCCAGCAGCGGGACAGGTCGCCCCTCTGGGGCCAACGTCCTGACTTTC	CASSGTGRPSGANVLTF
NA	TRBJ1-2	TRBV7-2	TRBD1	TGTGCCAGCAGCCTGCAGGGGGCGCCTCTCGGCTACACCTTC	CASSLQGAPLGYTF